This record looks at one T cell receptor beta chain sequence and its context. The data belong to a study of patients and donors after allogeneic stem cell transplantation. Each CDR3 protein gets one entry after TCRdb re-called the RT-PCR reads with MiXCR. The sample consists of 920,000 or so distinct CDR3 sequences, roughly 17% of them appearing once. The CDR3 covers 14 residues. Trimming cost V 0 bases and J 10 bases, with 16 bases left between them. CDR1 and CDR2 (germline): SGHRS, YFSETQ. The V and J genes are TRBV5-1 and TRBJ1-1; D perhaps matches TRBD1 (5 bases). Sequencing was done on a sample of blood, either unsorted or a sorted T cell fraction (not recorded which). The origin of this receptor is a human donor who was either an allogeneic HSCT recipient or a stem cell or donor lymphocyte infusion donor (not recorded which). It is not recorded whose cells these are; they may come from a transplant donor. CDR3 nucleotide sequence: TGCGCCAGCAGCTTGGATCGCAGGGCTGGGGGAGCTTTCTTT. It yields the protein CASSLDRRAGGAFF.